This TCR beta chain was observed in a study of T cell changes during pregnancy in multiple sclerosis. From germline, CDR1 is PRHDT and CDR2 FYEKMQ (reference sequence). After removal of 2 bases from V and 4 bases from J, the junction contained 2 bases not matched to a gene. The CDR3 loop spans 14 amino acids. TCRdb's table, derived via immunoSEQ multiplex PCR, lists solely in-frame clones and lacks some. The sample holds approximately 92,000 clones, 92% seen once. V usage is TRBV13 and J usage is TRBJ1-2; TRBD1 matches 9 bases. This clonotype was sampled from a female donor with multiple sclerosis, enrolled in a pregnancy study. The sample in question was peripheral blood, obtained in the first trimester of pregnancy. In DNA, the CDR3 is TGTGCCAGCAGCTTATTGGGACAGGGCTATGGCTACACCTTC. Protein: CASSLLGQGYGYTF.